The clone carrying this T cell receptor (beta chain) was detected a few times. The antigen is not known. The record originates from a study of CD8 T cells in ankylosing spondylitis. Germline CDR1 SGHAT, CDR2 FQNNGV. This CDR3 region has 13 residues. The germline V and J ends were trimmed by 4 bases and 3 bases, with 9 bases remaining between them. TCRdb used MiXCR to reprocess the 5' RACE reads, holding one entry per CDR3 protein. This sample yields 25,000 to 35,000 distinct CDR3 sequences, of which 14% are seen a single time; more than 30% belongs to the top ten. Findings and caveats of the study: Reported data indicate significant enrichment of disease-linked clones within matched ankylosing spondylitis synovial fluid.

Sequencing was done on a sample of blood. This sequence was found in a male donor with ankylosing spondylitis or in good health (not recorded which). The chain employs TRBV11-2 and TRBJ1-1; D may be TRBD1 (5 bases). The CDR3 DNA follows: TGTGCCAGCAGCTGGGGGAGAGACACTGAAGCTTTCTTT. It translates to CASSWGRDTEAFF.